A selection of T cell receptor beta chains follows, all from one sample in a study of cytomegalovirus exposure and HLA in healthy donors. The repertoire was sequenced with immunoSEQ multiplex PCR; TCRdb's copy has only in-frame clones and lacks some. This table holds 100,000 to 150,000 clones. The sample consisted of PBMCs. The receptors come from a woman between 35 and 50 years old in good health and CMV-seronegative. Both conserved end residues are trimmed from each CDR3. Fields, in order: V gene, CDR3 protein.

V gene: TRBV6-6
CDR3 protein: ASLRQGPYEQY

V gene: TRBV5-1
CDR3 protein: ASSLRGNYGYT

V gene: TRBV5-6
CDR3 protein: ASRPQGAFGYT

V gene: TRBV21-1
CDR3 protein: ASSFAGAYLQNTGELF

V gene: TRBV5-5
CDR3 protein: ASSLQGPPYEQY

V gene: TRBV15
CDR3 protein: ATSPLEKGYT

V gene: TRBV25-1
CDR3 protein: ASSEEGAYGYT

V gene: TRBV27
CDR3 protein: ASKDTSPHGYT

V gene: TRBV6-1
CDR3 protein: ASRDRGVNTGAF

V gene: TRBV18
CDR3 protein: ASSLEGPVYGYT

V gene: TRBV14
CDR3 protein: ASSQGSLTGMKNIQY

V gene: TRBV7-8
CDR3 protein: ASSQRQISNQPQH

V gene: TRBV19
CDR3 protein: ASSIPGSQSPLH

V gene: TRBV4-2
CDR3 protein: ASGTGGVNTEAF

V gene: TRBV4-3
CDR3 protein: ASSQEERKNEKLF

V gene: TRBV27
CDR3 protein: ASSLSLQGSGNTIY

V gene: TRBV9
CDR3 protein: ASSVTGQGYNEQF

V gene: TRBV6-6
CDR3 protein: ASGTAVGYT

V gene: TRBV5-4
CDR3 protein: ASSWGTGDYGYT

V gene: TRBV6-5
CDR3 protein: ASSYSRDRGNYEQY

V gene: TRBV7-3
CDR3 protein: ASSSHLPGLGLIGEQF

V gene: TRBV5-5
CDR3 protein: ASTRASGGVANTGELF

V gene: TRBV28
CDR3 protein: ASSPISTEAF

V gene: TRBV28
CDR3 protein: ASSVNEKLF

V gene: TRBV5-1
CDR3 protein: ASSIPGTGGSEQY

V gene: TRBV4-3
CDR3 protein: ASSQGEVRRLSSYEQY

V gene: TRBV5-4
CDR3 protein: ASRAGHGVNTEAF

V gene: TRBV11-2
CDR3 protein: ASSLPGNTEAF

V gene: TRBV9
CDR3 protein: ASSVRTRAGYT

V gene: TRBV6-4
CDR3 protein: ASSQDRGLDGYT

V gene: TRBV7-2
CDR3 protein: ASSSQLTSGGWYQETQY

V gene: TRBV9
CDR3 protein: ASSVTGERLGEQY

V gene: TRBV6-5
CDR3 protein: ASSSLGQVTEAF

V gene: TRBV7-2
CDR3 protein: ASSSTGRLSSNQPQH

V gene: TRBV2
CDR3 protein: ASSGPWGQVDNSPLH

V gene: TRBV5-1
CDR3 protein: ASSATSARTDTQY

V gene: TRBV28
CDR3 protein: ASSFGDSRETQY

V gene: TRBV28
CDR3 protein: ASRGRGTGGSEQY

V gene: TRBV6-5
CDR3 protein: ASSYSGAGSHTEAF

V gene: TRBV27
CDR3 protein: ASSLFLGVGMNTEAF

V gene: TRBV29-1
CDR3 protein: SVEQFGNTIY

V gene: TRBV9
CDR3 protein: ASSAGGGYNEQF

V gene: TRBV28
CDR3 protein: ASSHGPNTEAF

V gene: TRBV21-1
CDR3 protein: ASSTRTSEDTDTQY

V gene: TRBV10-3
CDR3 protein: AIRSGTGVDNTEAF

V gene: TRBV4-3
CDR3 protein: ASSQERQGSGKLF

V gene: TRBV18
CDR3 protein: ASSPGLHTGELF

V gene: TRBV7-2
CDR3 protein: ASGPGQGSTLH

V gene: TRBV7-9
CDR3 protein: ASSLGQTFGNTIY

V gene: TRBV7-3
CDR3 protein: ASSFFRGRGTGELF

V gene: TRBV5-6
CDR3 protein: ASGPLANNYGYT

V gene: TRBV19
CDR3 protein: ASSRAAAEGTDTQY

V gene: TRBV18
CDR3 protein: ASSPGTVPRYGYT

V gene: TRBV5-1
CDR3 protein: ASSLGTTYEQY